This entry lists 11 T cell receptor beta chains sequenced from one sample in a study of blood T cell repertoires in COVID-19. This table comes from immunoSEQ multiplex PCR, and its TCRdb copy is limited to in-frame clones, with some not included. In the table there are 250,000 to 400,000 clones, 70% to 90% of which are singletons. Sequenced material: peripheral blood. The receptor set was obtained from a woman aged 25 to 39 with COVID-19, enrolled during active disease.

V gene TRBV5-1 combines with J gene TRBJ1-2; 10 bases fit TRBD1. Germline V gene data show CDR1 as SGHRS and CDR2 as YFSETQ. The CDR3 has 15 residues. The ends lost 5 bases at V and 7 bases at J; junction bases unmatched: 11. The CDR3 sequence is CASRRELTGGVGYTF. The CDR3 nucleotides are TGCGCCAGCAGACGAGAATTGACAGGGGGCGTTGGCTACACCTTC.

The chain recombines TRBV19 with TRBJ1-4; D possibly corresponds to TRBD1 (5 bases). Germline CDR1 is LNHDA and CDR2 is SQIVND (reference sequence). Trimming took 3 bases from V and 7 from J, leaving 24 bases between them. This CDR3 is 18 amino acids long. The CDR3 DNA is TGTGCCAGTAGTATCGACATCGTCAGCCCCAGTAGGGGTGAAAAACTGTTTTTT. Protein product: CASSIDIVSPSRGEKLFF. Together with reference TRBV19 and TRBJ1-4, the CDR3 gives the full variable domain: DGGITQSPKYLFRKEGQNVTLSCEQNLNHDAMYWYRQDPGQGLRLIYYSQIVNDFQKGDIAEGYSVSREKKESFPLTVTSAQKNPTAFYLCASSIDIVSPSRGEKLFFGSGTQLSVL.

The genes are TRBV1 and TRBJ1-5. TRBV1 is recorded as a pseudogene. CDR3 length: 16 residues. CDR3 region: CTSSQPPGWGGEPQHF. In DNA, the CDR3 is TGCACCAGCAGCCAGCCCCCCGGGTGGGGAGGCGAGCCCCAGCATTTT.

The V call is TRBV5-5, the J call TRBJ1-6, with no clear D. Trimming took off 5 bases at V and 14 bases at J, with 17 bases between the two ends. Germline lookup yields CDR1 SGHKS and CDR2 YYEKEE (reference sequence). The CDR3 is made up of 13 amino acids. The CDR3 is CASRQPGGGALHF. The CDR3 DNA reads as TGTGCCAGCAGACAACCGGGAGGCGGGGCCCTCCACTTT.

The chain links TRBV15 to TRBJ2-3, with 9 bases aligning to TRBD2. There are 17 residues in the CDR3. Germline values: CDR1 LNHNV, CDR2 YYDKDF (reference sequence). V dropped 1 base and J dropped 6; count of bases not matched to a gene: 11. The CDR3 nucleotides read TGTGCCACCAGCAGAGGCCAGCTGCGGGGGGGCAGCGATACGCAGTATTTT. It specifies CATSRGQLRGGSDTQYF.

The rearrangement uses TRBV6-5 and TRBJ1-5; 8 positions agree with TRBD1. The germline CDR1 and CDR2 sequences are MNHEY and SVGAGI. Losses at the gene ends were 7 bases for V and 4 bases for J; bases not matched to a gene: 9. The CDR3 loop spans 15 amino acids. The CDR3 spells CASNLQGARNQPQHF. DNA of the CDR3: TGTGCCAGCAACCTGCAGGGGGCGCGGAATCAGCCCCAGCATTTT.

This chain links TRBV3-1 (or the pseudogene TRBV3-2) with TRBJ2-2; D not certain. The CDR3 is 15 amino acids. Germline V CDR1 and CDR2: LGHDT, YNNKEL (reference sequence). Trimming stripped 0 bases from V and 4 bases from J, with 9 bases between. The CDR3 sequence is CASSQDNLVTGELFF. The CDR3 DNA is TGTGCCAGCAGCCAAGACAACCTAGTCACCGGGGAGCTGTTTTTT.

This clone was seen once. The chain employs TRBV10-3 and TRBJ1-4; 7 bases map to TRBD1. This CDR3 is built from 16 residues. Trimming cost V 5 bases and J 0 bases; bases outside gene matches: 6. Germline V lookup: CDR1 ENHRY, CDR2 SYGVKD. The CDR3 DNA reads as TGTGCCATCAGTCCGGGACAGCAGGCAACTAATGAAAAACTGTTTTTT. Its protein is CAISPGQQATNEKLFF.

The rearrangement links TRBV15 to TRBJ2-7, with D uncertain. This CDR3 spans 14 amino acids. V lost 3 bases and J 1 base, leaving 10 bases between the germline ends. Germline V CDR1 and CDR2: LNHNV, YYDKDF (reference sequence). CDR3 sequence: CATSSDMQSYEQYV. In DNA form, the CDR3 reads TGTGCCACCAGCAGTGACATGCAGTCCTACGAGCAGTACGTC.

The chain combines TRBV7-2 with TRBJ2-5; 7 bases are a match to TRBD1. The V gene's germline CDR1 is SGHTA and CDR2 FQGNSA. This CDR3 is 14 amino acids long. Trimming cost V 5 bases and J 6 bases; bases outside gene matches: 9. This CDR3 reads CASSQDRAGKTQYF. The CDR3 region has the DNA TGTGCCAGCAGCCAAGACAGGGCGGGTAAGACCCAGTACTTC.

The J gene is TRBJ1-5, the V gene TRBV24-1; D is ambiguous. The V and J ends lost 4 bases and 9 bases respectively, with 9 bases between them. The CDR3 runs to 12 residues. CDR1 is KGHDR, CDR2 SFDVKD, per germline. CDR3 in amino acids: CATSDLSGPQHF. Written as DNA, the CDR3 is TGTGCCACCAGTGACCTATCCGGGCCCCAGCATTTT.